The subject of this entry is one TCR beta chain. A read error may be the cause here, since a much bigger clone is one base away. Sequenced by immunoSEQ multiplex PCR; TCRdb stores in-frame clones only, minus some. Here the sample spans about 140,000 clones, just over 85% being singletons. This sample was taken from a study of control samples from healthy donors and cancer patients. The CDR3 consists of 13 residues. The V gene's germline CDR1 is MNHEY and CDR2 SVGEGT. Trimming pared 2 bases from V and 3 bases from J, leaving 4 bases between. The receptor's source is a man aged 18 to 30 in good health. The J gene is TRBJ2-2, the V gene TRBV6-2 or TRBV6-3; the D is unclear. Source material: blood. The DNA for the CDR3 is TGTGCCAGCAGTTACAGGGACACCGGGGAGCTGTTTTTT. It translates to CASSYRDTGELFF.